Sequencing of this T cell receptor (beta chain) was carried out in a study of T cell repertoires in cytomegalovirus infection. General study findings and limits: Cumulative public TCR beta family frequency identified carriers of CMV plus the relevant HLA.

V trimming: 0 bases; J trimming: 3 bases; junction bases outside the gene matches: 7. The CDR3 contains 16 residues. The germline V gene has CDR1 DFQATT and CDR2 SNEGSKA (reference sequence). TCRdb fed the reads into MiXCR, producing one record per CDR3 protein. The data contain about 250,000 distinct CDR3 sequences, 6% to 8% of them singletons. This clonotype has ten or more counts. Antigen specificity is unknown. This rearrangement joins TRBV20-1 to TRBJ2-1; TRBD2 agrees at 8 bases. This clonotype was sampled from a human donor in good health (CMV status not recorded). Some clones in this sample may be carry-over from other donors' samples. Sequenced material: PBMCs. The CDR3 DNA sequence: TGCAGTGCTAGAGATTTGGCGGGGGGCAACTACAATGAGCAGTTCTTC. Protein: CSARDLAGGNYNEQFF.